These 9 T cell receptor beta chains were sequenced from one sample in a study of cytomegalovirus exposure and HLA in healthy donors. PCR was performed using 60 Vbeta and 13 Jbeta primers. Using immunoSEQ multiplex PCR, the repertoire was profiled, and TCRdb retains in-frame clones only, with some absent. This table holds over 130,000 clones, about 76% found once. Sequencing input: PBMCs. The receptors were gathered from a human donor in good health.

The CDR3 coding sequence is TGCGCCAGCAGCCCGGGGGCAGGGGGCTTGGAGCAGTACTTC. Translating gives CASSPGAGGLEQYF. The gene calls are TRBV5-1 and TRBJ2-7; 8 bases map to TRBD1. The CDR3 is 14 residues long. The junction had 10 bases not matched to a gene; V was cut back by 4 bases and J by 7 bases. Germline CDR1 reads SGHRS; CDR2 reads YFSETQ.

V and J are TRBV5-4 and TRBJ2-1; a possible D gene is TRBD1 (6 bases). CDR3 length: 14 amino acids. V lost 2 bases and J 6 bases, leaving 12 bases between the germline ends. Germline CDR1 is SGHNT and CDR2 is YYREEE (reference sequence). CDR3 nucleotide sequence: TGTGCCAGCAGCTTCGGGACACCCCTCAATGAGCAGTTCTTC. It is translated as CASSFGTPLNEQFF.

V is TRBV14 and J is TRBJ2-5; D remains unclear. The CDR3 has 15 amino acids. Germline CDR1 and CDR2: SGHDN and FVKESK. Trimming left V 4 bases short and J 6 bases short, with 18 bases between. The DNA for the CDR3 is TGTGCCAGCAGCCCCGCCCTTTCGGGTGGAAAGACCCAGTACTTC. Protein: CASSPALSGGKTQYF.

This clone was seen a few times. J is TRBJ2-7 and V is TRBV5-1; D is perhaps TRBD2 (6 bases). The CDR3 runs 12 residues. V gave up 5 bases and J gave up 5 bases, with 11 bases separating them. Germline loops: CDR1 SGHRS, CDR2 YFSETQ. The chain's CDR3 is CASRLAGDEQYF. The CDR3 DNA reads TGCGCCAGCAGACTAGCTGGTGACGAGCAGTACTTC.

V is TRBV19 and J is TRBJ1-2; D gene unclear. CDR1 and CDR2 from the germline V gene are LNHDA and SQIVND (reference sequence). The V end lost 4 bases, the J end lost 8 bases, and 17 bases lay between the germline ends. This CDR3 contains 14 residues. This chain's CDR3 is CASSTEVGVDGYTF. The DNA for the CDR3 is TGTGCCAGTAGTACGGAGGTCGGGGTTGACGGCTACACCTTC.

The chain has TRBV19 and TRBJ1-2; weak D call: TRBD1 (5 bases). The CDR3 sequence is 15 residues long. Looked up from germline, CDR1 is LNHDA and CDR2 is SQIVND (reference sequence). V lost 5 bases and J 0 bases, leaving 13 bases between the germline ends. The CDR3 region is CASSSQGSPNYGYTF. The CDR3 DNA follows: TGTGCCAGTAGTTCTCAGGGATCCCCTAACTATGGCTACACCTTC. Full variable domain (missing parts from reference TRBV19 and TRBJ1-2): DGGITQSPKYLFRKEGQNVTLSCEQNLNHDAMYWYRQDPGQGLRLIYYSQIVNDFQKGDIAEGYSVSREKKESFPLTVTSAQKNPTAFYLCASSSQGSPNYGYTFGSGTRLTVV.

This clone was counted once. V usage is TRBV11-2 and J usage is TRBJ1-3; D unclear. Per the germline V gene, CDR1 is SGHAT and CDR2 is FQNNGV. CDR3 length equals 13 residues. V lost 3 bases and J 11 bases, leaving 14 bases between the germline ends. The CDR3 DNA reads as TGTGCCAGCAGCTTTGAGGGAGGATTGGCCATATATTTT. This encodes CASSFEGGLAIYF.

This chain joins TRBV7-9 and TRBJ2-7; 7 nucleotides align to TRBD1. From germline, CDR1 is SEHNR and CDR2 FQNEAQ (reference sequence). The CDR3 covers 13 residues. V trimming: 5 bases; J trimming: 2 bases; junction bases outside the gene matches: 3. CDR3 in amino acids: CASSRQGTYEQYF. Written as DNA, the CDR3 is TGTGCCAGCAGCAGACAGGGTACCTACGAGCAGTACTTC.

This clone was picked up a small number of times. V and J are TRBV6-1 and TRBJ1-5; 8 bases fit TRBD1. CDR1 MNHNS and CDR2 SASEGT come from the germline V gene. The CDR3 covers 14 residues. The CDR3 DNA follows: TGTGCAACCCGGGGAACAGGGGGGCATCAGCCCCAGCATTTT. Translating it yields CATRGTGGHQPQHF.